The TCR beta chain under discussion was sequenced for a study of shared clonotypes between healthy human individuals. In the study overall: Donors consisted of a couple of women and three men between 18 and 49.

Turning to this clone: The antigen is undetermined.

Libraries were prepared by immunoSEQ multiplex PCR; TCRdb keeps only in-frame clonotypes and omits some of them. The sample comprises some 2.4 million clones, over 85% of which are singletons, and 0.36% rests with the top ten. Study-level results: About 5% of naive CD4 clonotypes were shared across several donors. As a rule, naive subsets had a larger estimated richness than memory subsets.

All the donors were Caucasian adults who lived in Nashville, Tennessee. The CDR3 is 14 residues long. The V gene's germline CDR1 is SNHLY and CDR2 FYNNEI. Trimming shortened V by 3 bases and J by 4 bases, and 10 bases separated the two germline ends. This TCR derives from a man younger than 35 in good health. Some clones in this sample may be carry-over from other donors' samples. The sample was naive CD4+ T cells from PBMCs. Specified subset: CD45RA+ positively selected. The gene calls are TRBV2 and TRBJ1-5, with D perhaps matching TRBD1 (6 bases). The chain's CDR3 is CASSDGTYNQPQHF. CDR3 bases: TGTGCCAGCAGTGACGGGACATATAATCAGCCCCAGCATTTT.